This TCR beta chain was recovered during a study of blood T cell repertoires in COVID-19. Clones were sequenced by immunoSEQ multiplex PCR, and TCRdb holds only the in-frame ones, with some missing. The sample holds tens of thousands of clones; about 86% are singletons and the top ten take about 7%. The CDR3 sequence is 16 residues long. V was clipped by 4 bases and J by 3 bases, with 18 bases between them. The germline CDR1 and CDR2 sequences are SGHDN and FVKESK. The chain uses TRBV14 and TRBJ1-2; D is ambiguous. The sequenced sample consisted of peripheral blood. The TCR originated in a man aged 50-60 years with active COVID-19. CDR3 DNA: TGTGCCAGCAGCCTGCGGGGAGGGATCCGAGACTATGGCTACACCTTC. This sequence encodes CASSLRGGIRDYGYTF.